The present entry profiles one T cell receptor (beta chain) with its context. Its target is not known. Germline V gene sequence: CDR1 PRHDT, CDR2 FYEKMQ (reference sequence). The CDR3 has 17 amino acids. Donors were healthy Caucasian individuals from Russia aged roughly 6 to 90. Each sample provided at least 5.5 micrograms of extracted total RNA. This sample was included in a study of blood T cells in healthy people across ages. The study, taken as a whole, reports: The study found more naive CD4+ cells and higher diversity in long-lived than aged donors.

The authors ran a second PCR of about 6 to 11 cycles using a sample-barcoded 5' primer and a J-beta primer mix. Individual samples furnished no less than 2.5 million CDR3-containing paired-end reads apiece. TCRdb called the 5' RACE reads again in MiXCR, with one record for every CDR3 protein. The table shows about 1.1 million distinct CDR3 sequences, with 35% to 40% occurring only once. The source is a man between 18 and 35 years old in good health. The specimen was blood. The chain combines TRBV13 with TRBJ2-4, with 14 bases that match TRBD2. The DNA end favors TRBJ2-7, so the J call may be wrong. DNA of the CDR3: TGTGCCAGCAGCCGGGGACTAGCGGGGGTTTTTTTTGACGAGCAGTACTTC. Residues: CASSRGLAGVFFDEQYF.